This TCR beta chain was found in a study of T cells in Graves' hyperthyroidism and ophthalmopathy. About the research overall: Upon initial diagnosis and before any treatment, peripheral blood was collected.

As regards this clonotype: Relative to the germline gene, one junction end is altered; a read error may explain this.

Stable hyperthyroidism: no ophthalmopathy progression over 18 months of follow-up. The authors took PBMCs from over 8.5 ml fresh peripheral blood. Amplified TCR beta CDR3 regions derived from RNA transcripts. An initial round of RT-PCR targeting the TCR CDR3 relied on the HTBI primer set. TCRdb analysed the multiplex PCR reads with MiXCR anew, one entry per CDR3 protein. The repertoire includes about 690,000 distinct CDR3 sequences, 17% of them detected once, and roughly 15% sits in the top ten. This TCR derives from a man in his forties or fifties with Graves' hyperthyroidism. Source material: blood.

The CDR3 DNA reads as TGTGCCAGCTCACTGCGACAGGGTGCTGGGGCCAACGTCCCGACTTTC. This encodes CASSLRQGAGANVPTF. The chain has TRBV18 and TRBJ2-6; 7 bases match TRBD1. Germline assignment: CDR1 KGHSH and CDR2 LQKENI. The CDR3 spans 16 residues.